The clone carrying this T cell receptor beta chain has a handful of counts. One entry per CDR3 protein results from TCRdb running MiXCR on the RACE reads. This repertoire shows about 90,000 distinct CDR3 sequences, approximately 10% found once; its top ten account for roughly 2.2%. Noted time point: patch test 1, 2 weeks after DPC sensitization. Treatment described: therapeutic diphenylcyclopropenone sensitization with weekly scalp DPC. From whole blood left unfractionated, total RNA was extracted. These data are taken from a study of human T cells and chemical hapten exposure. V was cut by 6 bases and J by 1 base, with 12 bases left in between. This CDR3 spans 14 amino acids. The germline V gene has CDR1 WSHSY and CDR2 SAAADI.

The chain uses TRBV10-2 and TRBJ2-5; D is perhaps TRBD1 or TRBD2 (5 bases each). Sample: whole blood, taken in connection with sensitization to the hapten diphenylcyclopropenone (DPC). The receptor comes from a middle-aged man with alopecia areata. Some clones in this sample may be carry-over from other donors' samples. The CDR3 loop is CASRSRDGQETQYF. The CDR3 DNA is TGCGCCAGCAGAAGCCGGGACGGCCAAGAGACCCAGTACTTC.